This T cell receptor beta chain was captured in a study of OX40 agonist ivuxolimab in advanced cancers. Study conclusions and caveats: Normalized T-cell clonal expansion was also low in some nonresponders.

About this clone: The antigen is undetermined.

Libraries were prepared by immunoSEQ multiplex PCR; TCRdb keeps only in-frame clonotypes and omits some of them. This sample carries approximately 70,000 clones, 94% of them seen once, and the ten largest clones take 15% to 19%. Sequenced here: CD4+ or CD8+ T cells sorted from blood, sampled in a trial of the OX40 agonist ivuxolimab. This receptor was taken from an adult with an advanced solid tumor such as melanoma, head and neck, liver or kidney cancer.

CDR3 DNA sequence: TGTGCCAGCGGTATCAAGGGACGACCACAAGAGACCCAGTACTTC. Translating it yields CASGIKGRPQETQYF. V usage is TRBV27 and J usage is TRBJ2-5; D may correspond to TRBD1 or TRBD2 (5 bases each). CDR1 is MNHEY and CDR2 is SMNVEV in the germline V gene (reference sequence). This CDR3 contains 15 residues. V lost 8 bases to trimming and J lost 2 bases, with 18 bases between them.